The source of this T cell receptor (beta chain) is a study of regulatory T cells in long-lasting Graves disease. This sample's time point: persistent/refractory GD, antithyroid drugs over 5 years with positive TRAb. PBMC RNA was the source of the TCR library. Germline V gene data show CDR1 as LGHDT and CDR2 as YNNKEL (reference sequence). The CDR3 runs 15 residues. V was cut by 2 bases and J by 9 bases, with 14 bases left in between. To make TCR beta libraries, researchers used iRepertoire HTBI primers and Arm-PCR of CDR3 regions. TCRdb recomputed calls from the multiplex PCR reads with MiXCR, one row per CDR3 protein. Of around 460,000 distinct CDR3 sequences listed, about 20% are singletons. On this clonotype: Antigen: not known.

Study-wide findings and caveats: Examination was confined to peripheral blood, excluding thyroid tissue. Persistent Graves' patients showed reduced TCR diversity versus newly diagnosed patients. Among persistent patients, a larger number of public clonotypes were shared (approximately 3,000) than among newly diagnosed patients (just over 950). Repertoires from persistent disease leaned toward TRBV28, TRBJ1-2 and TRBJ2-5.

The sequencing used peripheral blood mononuclear cells (PBMCs), collected when the disease was refractory, from a patient treated with antithyroid drugs. This TCR was sampled from a female donor with Graves disease. The chain has TRBV3-1 and TRBJ1-6; the D is unclear. The CDR3 bases are TGTGCCAGCAGCCAACGGCCCCCGGCGGCTTCACCCCTCCACTTT. Amino acid sequence: CASSQRPPAASPLHF.